A single sample gave rise to the 14 T cell receptor beta chains below, sequenced in a study of blood T cells in healthy people across ages. Primed by a sample-barcoded 5' primer and a J-beta primer mix, a second PCR proceeded for about 6 to 11 cycles. TCRdb analysed the 5' RACE reads with MiXCR anew, one entry per CDR3 protein. This table has 700,000 to 800,000 distinct CDR3 sequences, roughly two fifths appearing once. The material sequenced was blood. The receptors were sampled from a woman aged 55-75 years in good health.

This chain links TRBV24-1 with TRBJ2-3; 9 bases align to TRBD1. V shed 3 bases and J 2 bases; nucleotides not matched to a gene: 5. The germline CDR1 and CDR2 sequences are KGHDR and SFDVKD. The CDR3 runs to 16 residues. This CDR3 reads CATSDNTGGHTDTQYF. The CDR3 bases are TGTGCCACCAGTGATAACACAGGGGGCCACACAGATACGCAGTATTTT.

This chain joins TRBV4-3 and TRBJ1-2; the D gene is possibly TRBD1 (5 bases). Trimming left V 0 bases short and J 2 bases short, with 10 bases between. The germline V gene encodes CDR1 LGHNA and CDR2 YSLEER. The CDR3 covers 15 residues. The CDR3 here is CASSQDGGGNYGYTF. The CDR3 region has the DNA TGCGCCAGCAGCCAAGATGGTGGGGGGAACTATGGCTACACCTTC.

This clonotype was detected a few times. One junction end does not reproduce the germline sequence, and a read error may be involved. The chain carries TRBV10-1 and TRBJ2-3; D call uncertain. CDR1 WNHNN and CDR2 SYGVQD come from the germline V gene (reference sequence). This CDR3 is 13 amino acids long. In nucleotides, the CDR3 is TGCGCCAGCAGTCAGTCTGGCACAGATACGCAGTATTTT. Translating gives CASSQSGTDTQYF.

This rearrangement joins TRBV25-1 to TRBJ1-6; D is unclear. The CDR3 spans 13 residues. Trimming took 7 bases from V and 7 from J, leaving 11 bases between them. Germline assignment: CDR1 MGHDK and CDR2 SYGVNS. The CDR3 spells CASNKVLNSPLHF. The CDR3 nucleotides are TGTGCCAGCAACAAAGTCCTGAATTCACCCCTCCACTTT.

A note on this clonotype: A read error may explain this, as a much larger clone is one base away. The V gene is TRBV10-3, the J gene TRBJ1-4, with 7 positions matching TRBD1. CDR1 and CDR2 (germline): ENHRY, SYGVKD. The ends lost 6 bases at V and 5 bases at J; junction bases unmatched: 6. The CDR3 covers 14 residues. The CDR3 DNA sequence: TGTGCCATCAGGAGACAGGGAGAAAATGAAAAACTGTTTTTT. Protein sequence: CAIRRQGENEKLFF.

In its sample, this clonotype was seen a few times. The chain has TRBV27 and TRBJ2-7; D perhaps matches TRBD1 (6 bases). The CDR3 has 16 residues. V was trimmed by 6 bases and J by 4 bases, leaving 22 bases between them. CDR1 MNHEY and CDR2 SMNVEV come from the germline V gene (reference sequence). The CDR3 DNA is TGTGCCAGCAGCCCTTTCGAACCGGGACAAAGATACGAGCAGTACTTC. Amino acid sequence: CASSPFEPGQRYEQYF.

In this sample, this clonotype turned up a few times. The chain employs TRBV3-1 and TRBJ2-5; D is uncertain. Trimming removed 0 bases from V and 1 base from J, with 12 bases in between. Germline V gives CDR1 LGHDT, CDR2 YNNKEL (reference sequence). The CDR3 totals 16 residues. CDR3 in amino acids: CASSQDLTAAQETQYF. The CDR3 DNA sequence: TGTGCCAGCAGCCAAGATCTAACGGCAGCCCAAGAGACCCAGTACTTC.

The chain links TRBV2 to TRBJ2-2; TRBD1 matches 9 bases. Germline assignment: CDR1 SNHLY and CDR2 FYNNEI. CDR3 length: 15 amino acids. Germline trimming cut 7 bases from V and 6 bases from J; bases unmatched to any gene: 9. This CDR3 reads CASTGQGLRSGELFF. In nucleotides, the CDR3 is TGTGCCAGCACCGGACAGGGGTTACGCTCCGGGGAGCTGTTTTTT. Full variable domain (outside the CDR3, taken from reference TRBV2 and TRBJ2-2): EPEVTQTPSHQVTQMGQEVILRCVPISNHLYFYWYRQILGQKVEFLVSFYNNEISEKSEIFDDQFSVERPDGSNFTLKIRSTKLEDSAMYFCASTGQGLRSGELFFGEGSRLTVL.

This clonotype has only a few counts. The rearrangement links TRBV7-9 to TRBJ2-1; TRBD2 might be the D (6 bases). The V end lost 1 base, the J end lost 5 bases, and 18 bases lay between the germline ends. CDR3 length: 17 residues. Germline V gives CDR1 SEHNR, CDR2 FQNEAQ (reference sequence). This CDR3 is CASSLVRERPRNNEQFF. In DNA form, the CDR3 reads TGTGCCAGCAGCTTAGTTCGGGAGCGGCCAAGAAACAATGAGCAGTTCTTC.

This clonotype has a count of ten or more. The CDR3 spells CSATEPQGTYGYTF. CDR3 nucleotide sequence: TGCAGTGCTACGGAGCCACAGGGGACCTATGGCTACACCTTC. The V gene is TRBV20-1, the J gene TRBJ1-2, with 7 bases matching TRBD1. The CDR3 consists of 14 residues. The germline CDR1 and CDR2 sequences are DFQATT and SNEGSKA (reference sequence). The V segment lost 4 bases and the J segment 4 bases; nucleotides outside the gene matches: 9.

The chain joins TRBV28 to TRBJ1-1; D gene ambiguous. The germline CDR1 and CDR2 sequences are MDHEN and SYDVKM. V was clipped by 4 bases and J by 3 bases, with 15 bases between them. The CDR3 runs to 15 residues. The CDR3 DNA sequence: TGTGCCAGCAGTTCCCCAGATCTAGGGCACACTGAAGCTTTCTTT. Translation: CASSSPDLGHTEAFF.

J is TRBJ2-2 and V is TRBV18; the match to TRBD1 covers 9 bases. The CDR3 runs 16 residues. The germline V gene encodes CDR1 KGHSH and CDR2 LQKENI. J was trimmed by 0 bases and V by 5 bases; bases with no gene match: 4. In DNA form, the CDR3 reads TGTGCCAGCTCAGGGACAGGGCGGACGAACACCGGGGAGCTGTTTTTT. This encodes CASSGTGRTNTGELFF.

This clonotype was seen only a few times. The chain carries TRBV6-5 and TRBJ1-2; D unresolved. The V end was cut by 5 bases, the J end by 2 bases, with 9 bases between. CDR3 length: 13 residues. Germline V lookup: CDR1 MNHEY, CDR2 SVGAGI. The CDR3 loop reads CASSPRLNYGYTF. The CDR3 DNA reads TGTGCCAGCAGTCCCCGACTAAACTATGGCTACACCTTC.

This sequence joins TRBV7-2 and TRBJ2-1, with D perhaps matching TRBD2 (6 bases). This CDR3 spans 12 amino acids. Germline V gene lookup returns CDR1 SGHTA and CDR2 FQGNSA. The ends were cut back, 6 bases at V and 7 bases at J, with 10 bases in the middle. The CDR3 nucleotides read TGTGCCAGCAGGTATCTAGCGAATGAGCAGTTCTTC. It is translated as CASRYLANEQFF.